The clone carrying this T cell receptor beta chain came up once. The antigen remains undetermined. The CDR3 spans 16 residues. Germline V lookup: CDR1 LGHNT, CDR2 FRNRAP. Between the trimmed V and J ends, which lost 7 bases and 4 bases, there was a span of 20 bases. This specimen belongs to a study of OX40 agonist ivuxolimab in advanced cancers. Broader study findings: Nonresponders, in some cases, also had low normalized T-cell clonal expansion. CD4+ and CD8+ blood T cells expanded clonally by week 6 at 0.1 to 3.0 mg/kg.

Repertoires were generated with immunoSEQ multiplex PCR, while TCRdb's copy carries only in-frame clones and drops some. The data show approximately 33,000 clones, with about nine tenths seen just once and approximately 10% held by the top ten. V usage is TRBV12-5 and J usage is TRBJ2-1; a weak D match, TRBD2 (6 bases). This sequence was found in an adult with an advanced solid tumor such as melanoma, head and neck, liver or kidney cancer. The material was CD4+ or CD8+ T cells sorted from blood, obtained in a trial of the OX40 agonist ivuxolimab. CDR3 DNA: TGTGCTAGTGCCCCCATACGGGGGAGAGGTTACAATGAGCAGTTCTTC. It specifies CASAPIRGRGYNEQFF.